This T cell receptor beta chain derives from a study of blood T cell repertoires in COVID-19. Study context: There were acute and convalescent COVID-19 samples, and they came from the United States, Italy and Spain. In each case, the material was cDNA or gDNA derived from T cells, B-cell-depleted T cells, or PBMCs.

CDR3 size: 19 residues. While infection was still active, Seattle patients were enrolled and then followed longitudinally. How the authors handled the data: Reference gene primer amplification gave estimated nucleated cell counts. This table comes from immunoSEQ multiplex PCR, and its TCRdb copy is limited to in-frame clones, with some not included. That table gives V, J and clone size, and the DNA gave D and trimming. The sample includes about 500,000 clones, approximately 92% seen only once; the top ten take about 1%. This sequence originates from a man in his late teens or twenties with COVID-19, enrolled during active disease. The chain has TRBV12-2 and TRBJ2-2; the DNA was not compared with TRBD2, the D call given in the table. TRBV12-2 is a pseudogene. The specimen was peripheral blood. The CDR3, as DNA: TGTGCAAGTCCCCTCGGGGCTAGCGGACTCCTGGCGAACACCGGGGAGCTGTTTTTT. This codes for CASPLGASGLLANTGELFF.